The 32 T cell receptor beta chains given below trace back to one sample, sequenced in a study of OX40 agonist ivuxolimab in advanced cancers. Assay: immunoSEQ multiplex PCR; the TCRdb copy retains only in-frame clones and omits some. Among around 100,000 clones listed, 90% were seen once. This sample comprised CD4+ or CD8+ T cells sorted from blood, obtained in a trial of the OX40 agonist ivuxolimab. These receptors came from an adult with an advanced solid tumor such as melanoma, head and neck, liver or kidney cancer.

This clone was recorded only once. The rearrangement joins TRBV28 to TRBJ1-4, with D unresolved. The germline CDR1 and CDR2 sequences are MDHEN and SYDVKM. Trimming stripped 2 bases from V and 5 bases from J, with 9 bases between. The CDR3 sequence is 14 residues long. Here the CDR3 reads CASSLRQVNEKLFF. The CDR3 bases are TGTGCCAGCAGTTTAAGGCAGGTGAATGAAAAACTGTTTTTT.

DNA of the CDR3: TGTGCCAGCAGGGAGACAGGGCCGGGGGCCAACGTCCTGACTTTC. Translated: CASRETGPGANVLTF. The chain employs TRBV28 and TRBJ2-6; 7 bases fit TRBD1. CDR1 is MDHEN, CDR2 SYDVKM, per germline. The CDR3 contains 15 residues. Trimming removed 6 bases from V and 4 bases from J; junction bases left unmatched: 6.

In nucleotides, the CDR3 is TGTGCCAGTAGTATGGTAGCGGGGGGGCCAGATACGCAGTATTTT. Its translation is CASSMVAGGPDTQYF. The chain combines TRBV19 with TRBJ2-3; 11 bases align to TRBD2. Losses at the gene ends were 3 bases for V and 4 bases for J; bases not matched to a gene: 3. The germline V gene has CDR1 LNHDA and CDR2 SQIVND (reference sequence). The CDR3 consists of 15 residues. The full variable domain, its missing parts supplied by reference TRBV19 and TRBJ2-3, is DGGITQSPKYLFRKEGQNVTLSCEQNLNHDAMYWYRQDPGQGLRLIYYSQIVNDFQKGDIAEGYSVSREKKESFPLTVTSAQKNPTAFYLCASSMVAGGPDTQYFGPGTRLTVL.

V is TRBV4-1 and J is TRBJ1-4, with D possibly matching TRBD1 (6 bases). Trimming took 4 bases from V and 6 from J, leaving 12 bases between them. The CDR3 runs to 14 residues. Germline CDR1 reads MGHRA; CDR2 reads YSYEKL. The CDR3 coding sequence is TGCGCCAGCAGCCGCCCTGGGGGCGATGAAAAACTGTTTTTT. It translates to CASSRPGGDEKLFF.

J is TRBJ1-1 and V is TRBV18; D remains ambiguous. The length of the CDR3 is 14 residues. The germline V gene encodes CDR1 KGHSH and CDR2 LQKENI. The germline V and J ends were trimmed by 2 bases and 0 bases, with 7 bases remaining between them. This CDR3 reads CASSPTGLNTEAFF. The CDR3 coding sequence is TGTGCCAGCTCACCAACCGGCCTGAACACTGAAGCTTTCTTT.

CDR3 nucleotides: TGCGCCAGCAGCTTGGGGGCGCTAGCGGGGCACAATGAGCAGTTCTTC. This translates into CASSLGALAGHNEQFF. V usage is TRBV5-1 and J usage is TRBJ2-1, with 9 nucleotides matching TRBD2. The CDR3 runs 16 residues. Germline assignment: CDR1 SGHRS and CDR2 YFSETQ. V lost 0 bases, J lost 5 bases, and 6 bases stayed unmatched.

The gene calls are TRBV7-2 and TRBJ1-5; maybe TRBD1 (5 bases). Per germline, CDR1 SGHTA and CDR2 FQGNSA. The V end was cut by 5 bases, the J end by 7 bases, with 12 bases between. There are 13 residues in the CDR3. Here the CDR3 reads CASSRLGGQPQHF. The CDR3 coding sequence is TGTGCCAGCAGCCGGCTCGGGGGACAGCCCCAGCATTTT.

This rearrangement joins TRBV28 to TRBJ1-1, with no clear D. This CDR3 has 11 residues. V was trimmed by 5 bases and J by 6 bases, leaving 7 bases between them. Per germline, CDR1 MDHEN and CDR2 SYDVKM. CDR3 sequence: CASSTDSEAFF. CDR3 in DNA: TGTGCCAGCAGTACAGATTCTGAAGCTTTCTTT.

The V gene is TRBV5-3, the J gene TRBJ1-2; 8 bases align to TRBD1. TRBV5-3 is given ORF status, its function remaining uncertain. The ends lost 0 bases at V and 4 bases at J; junction bases unmatched: 8. There are 16 residues in the CDR3. CDR3 DNA: TGTGCCAGAAGCTTGGGGGTGACAGGGGAACCCTATGGCTACACCTTC. Translation gives CARSLGVTGEPYGYTF.

The chain uses TRBV30 and TRBJ1-2; no clear D gene. The CDR3 is made up of 11 amino acids. Trimming pared 5 bases from V and 8 bases from J, leaving 12 bases between. Germline-derived CDR1 and CDR2 are GTSNPN and SVGIG (reference sequence). The CDR3 loop is CAWYSYGGYTF. As DNA, the CDR3 is TGTGCCTGGTACTCCTATGGCGGCTACACCTTC.

The V gene is TRBV27, the J gene TRBJ2-7; TRBD2 matches 9 bases. The V gene end was trimmed by 2 bases and the J gene end by 2 bases; junction bases not matched to a gene: 4. Germline loops: CDR1 MNHEY, CDR2 SMNVEV (reference sequence). The CDR3 runs to 15 residues. The CDR3 nucleotides read TGTGCCAGCAGTTTAGCGGGGGGGGCTACCTACGAGCAGTACTTC. Translation: CASSLAGGATYEQYF.

This clone has only one observation. The rearrangement uses TRBV5-1 and TRBJ2-5; D may be TRBD2 (5 bases). Trimming took 0 bases from V and 5 from J, leaving 8 bases between them. CDR1 and CDR2 from the germline V gene are SGHRS and YFSETQ. The CDR3 is 13 amino acids. The CDR3 loop reads CASSLEPGETQYF. DNA of the CDR3: TGCGCCAGCAGCTTGGAACCGGGGGAGACCCAGTACTTC.

The J gene is TRBJ2-7, the V gene TRBV6-6, with D perhaps matching TRBD1 (5 bases). Trimming took 2 bases from V and 7 from J, leaving 12 bases between them. Germline V gives CDR1 MNHNY, CDR2 SVGAGI (reference sequence). The CDR3 loop spans 13 amino acids. CDR3 coding DNA: TGTGCCAGCAGTTACCCAGGGTTCGGTGAGCAGTACTTC. Residues: CASSYPGFGEQYF.

The rearrangement uses TRBV30 and TRBJ2-3; possibly TRBD1 or TRBD2 for D (5 bases each). Germline-derived CDR1 and CDR2 are GTSNPN and SVGIG (reference sequence). Trimming shortened V by 0 bases and J by 4 bases, and 11 bases separated the two germline ends. The CDR3 contains 14 residues. CDR3 amino acids: CAWSVRGVSDTQYF. The CDR3 DNA reads TGTGCCTGGAGTGTTCGAGGGGTGTCAGATACGCAGTATTTT.

CDR3: CASSQARNYGYTF. Here the CDR3 DNA reads TGCGCCAGCAGCCAAGCTCGGAACTATGGCTACACCTTC. The chain combines TRBV4-3 with TRBJ1-2, with D uncertain. V was cut by 1 base and J by 2 bases, with 5 bases left in between. The CDR3 totals 13 residues. From germline, CDR1 is LGHNA and CDR2 YSLEER.

The chain is built from TRBV19 and TRBJ1-2; D may be TRBD1 (5 bases). V lost 0 bases and J lost 8, with 16 bases in between. CDR3 length: 15 residues. The germline V gene has CDR1 LNHDA and CDR2 SQIVND (reference sequence). DNA for the CDR3: TGTGCCAGTAGTATAGAGAGGGGACCGAGAGACGGCTACACCTTC. It yields the protein CASSIERGPRDGYTF.

The chain joins TRBV15 to TRBJ2-1, with 14 bases lining up with TRBD2. The CDR3 consists of 20 residues. Germline V gene lookup returns CDR1 LNHNV and CDR2 YYDKDF (reference sequence). The V segment lost 1 base and the J segment 0 bases; nucleotides outside the gene matches: 8. The CDR3 DNA is TGTGCCACCAGCAGAGGACTAGCGGGGGGGATCCCGAGCTCCTACAATGAGCAGTTCTTC. It yields the protein CATSRGLAGGIPSSYNEQFF. The whole variable domain, remainder taken from reference TRBV15 and TRBJ2-1, is DAMVIQNPRYQVTQFGKPVTLSCSQTLNHNVMYWYQQKSSQAPKLLFHYYDKDFNNEADTPDNFQSRRPNTSFCFLDIRSPGLGDTAMYLCATSRGLAGGIPSSYNEQFFGPGTRLTVL.

The chain couples TRBV5-1 to TRBJ1-2; D is undetermined. Trimming removed 1 base from V and 6 bases from J, with 7 bases in between. The CDR3 is made up of 12 amino acids. Germline CDR1 and CDR2: SGHRS and YFSETQ. The DNA of the CDR3 is TGCGCCAGCAGCTTGTCTTTTAATGGCTACACCTTC. It is translated as CASSLSFNGYTF.

V usage is TRBV5-1 and J usage is TRBJ2-6; TRBD2 aligns across 12 bases. Trimming cost V 1 base and J 0 bases; bases outside gene matches: 8. Germline lookup yields CDR1 SGHRS and CDR2 YFSETQ. CDR3 length equals 20 residues. The CDR3 DNA follows: TGCGCCAGCAGCTTGAGTTCTAGCGGGAGGGCCTCCTCTGGGGCCAACGTCCTGACTTTC. Its protein is CASSLSSSGRASSGANVLTF.

This chain connects TRBV7-3 to TRBJ2-1; TRBD1 matches 8 bases. J lost 6 bases, V lost 4 bases, and 8 bases had no gene match. The CDR3 extends over 15 amino acids. CDR1 and CDR2 from the germline V gene are SGHTA and FQGTGA. CDR3 sequence (DNA): TGTGCCAGCAGCTCCGGGACAGGAGTACTCAATGAGCAGTTCTTC. Translating gives CASSSGTGVLNEQFF.

This clone was counted a single time. The chain joins TRBV27 to TRBJ2-1; 13 bases agree with TRBD2. Per the germline V gene, CDR1 is MNHEY and CDR2 is SMNVEV (reference sequence). There are 16 residues in the CDR3. Trimming at V came to 2 bases and at J to 14 bases, leaving 12 bases not matched to a gene. The CDR3 here is CASSLHGRGLAGNKFF. CDR3 nucleotide sequence: TGTGCCAGCAGTTTACATGGCAGGGGACTAGCGGGAAATAAGTTCTTC.

The chain combines TRBV18 with TRBJ1-5, with a weak D call TRBD1 (5 bases). CDR3 length: 13 amino acids. V shed 2 bases and J shed 5 bases, with 7 bases lying between them. Germline lookup yields CDR1 KGHSH and CDR2 LQKENI. The CDR3 region is CASSPEGYQPQHF. The CDR3 region has the DNA TGTGCCAGCTCACCAGAGGGGTATCAGCCCCAGCATTTT.

The CDR3 is CASSLVGAGAINTQYF. In DNA, the CDR3 is TGCGCCAGCAGCTTGGTCGGAGCGGGAGCTATAAATACGCAGTATTTT. V gene TRBV5-1 combines with J gene TRBJ2-3, with TRBD2 identical over 8 bases. The CDR3 extends over 16 amino acids. The germline gives CDR1 SGHRS, CDR2 YFSETQ. The ends lost 0 bases at V and 7 bases at J; junction bases unmatched: 10.

V and J are TRBV9 and TRBJ2-1; 8 bases fit TRBD2. The J segment lost 4 bases and the V segment lost 3 bases, leaving 6 bases of the junction unmatched. The CDR3 has 15 residues. Germline CDR1 is SGDLS and CDR2 is YYNGEE. The CDR3 DNA is TGTGCCAGCAGCGCGGCTAGCGGGTTGTACAATGAGCAGTTCTTC. This encodes CASSAASGLYNEQFF.

J is TRBJ2-2 and V is TRBV9; TRBD1 might be the D (5 bases). CDR1 is SGDLS and CDR2 is YYNGEE in the germline V gene. This CDR3 has 16 residues. V was cut by 0 bases and J by 0 bases, with 9 bases left in between. CDR3 loop: CASSVVQGANTGELFF. The CDR3 bases are TGTGCCAGCAGCGTAGTTCAAGGGGCGAACACCGGGGAGCTGTTTTTT. Based on the CDR3 plus reference TRBV9 and TRBJ2-2, the full variable domain is DSGVTQTPKHLITATGQRVTLRCSPRSGDLSVYWYQQSLDQGLQFLIQYYNGEERAKGNILERFSAQQFPDLHSELNLSSLELGDSALYFCASSVVQGANTGELFFGEGSRLTVL.

This clone was found once. The V call is TRBV9, the J call TRBJ2-1; no clear D gene. The V gene's germline CDR1 is SGDLS and CDR2 YYNGEE. The CDR3 loop spans 15 amino acids. Trimming left V 4 bases short and J 3 bases short, with 14 bases between. The CDR3 DNA follows: TGTGCCAGCAGCTTAGGCCTCCAGAGCTACAATGAGCAGTTCTTC. This encodes CASSLGLQSYNEQFF.

The chain links TRBV6-6 to TRBJ2-7; D perhaps matches TRBD2 (7 bases). Germline assignment: CDR1 MNHNY and CDR2 SVGAGI (reference sequence). The CDR3 runs to 15 residues. The V and J ends lost 6 bases and 0 bases respectively, with 15 bases between them. CDR3 sequence (DNA): TGTGCCAGCAGGGGGAGCGGGACACTCTCCTACGAGCAGTACTTC. Amino acid sequence: CASRGSGTLSYEQYF.

CDR3 coding DNA: TGTGCCAGCAGCGCTAGGCTCACAGATACGCAGTATTTT. Its protein is CASSARLTDTQYF. The rearrangement joins TRBV7-8 to TRBJ2-3; D uncertain. The CDR3 loop spans 13 amino acids. V gave up 5 bases and J gave up 2 bases, with 8 bases separating them. CDR1 and CDR2 (germline): SGHVS, FQNEAQ.

This chain uses TRBV7-3 with TRBJ1-2; D is undetermined. Between the trimmed V and J ends, which lost 2 bases and 4 bases, there was a span of 8 bases. The V gene's germline CDR1 is SGHTA and CDR2 FQGTGA. This CDR3 has 13 amino acids. The CDR3 region is CASSLGVGYGYTF. CDR3 nucleotides: TGTGCCAGCAGCTTAGGGGTGGGCTATGGCTACACCTTC. The entire variable domain, with the rest obtained from reference TRBV7-3 and TRBJ1-2, is as follows: GAGVSQTPSNKVTEKGKYVELRCDPISGHTALYWYRQSLGQGPEFLIYFQGTGAADDSGLPNDRFFAVRPEGSVSTLKIQRTERGDSAVYLCASSLGVGYGYTFGSGTRLTVV.

This chain links TRBV15 with TRBJ1-2, with D possibly being TRBD1 (5 bases). From germline, CDR1 is LNHNV and CDR2 YYDKDF (reference sequence). The V and J ends lost 1 base and 5 bases respectively, with 14 bases between them. This CDR3 has 15 amino acids. DNA of the CDR3: TGTGCCACCAGCAGAGGGTCCCAGGGAGAATATGGCTACACCTTC. This encodes CATSRGSQGEYGYTF. Looking up the rest from reference TRBV15 and TRBJ1-2 gives the full variable domain: DAMVIQNPRYQVTQFGKPVTLSCSQTLNHNVMYWYQQKSSQAPKLLFHYYDKDFNNEADTPDNFQSRRPNTSFCFLDIRSPGLGDTAMYLCATSRGSQGEYGYTFGSGTRLTVV.

In this sample, this clone turned up once. This chain joins TRBV19 and TRBJ2-1; 14 bases are shared with TRBD2. Germline CDR1 is LNHDA and CDR2 is SQIVND (reference sequence). The V segment lost 5 bases and the J segment 2 bases; nucleotides outside the gene matches: 20. This CDR3 region has 22 residues. In DNA form, the CDR3 reads TGTGCCAGTAGTTCGTTTCGTAGTTTCGGGACTAGCGGGAGTCGCACCTACAATGAGCAGTTCTTC. Translating gives CASSSFRSFGTSGSRTYNEQFF. Full variable domain (remainder filled in from reference TRBV19 and TRBJ2-1): DGGITQSPKYLFRKEGQNVTLSCEQNLNHDAMYWYRQDPGQGLRLIYYSQIVNDFQKGDIAEGYSVSREKKESFPLTVTSAQKNPTAFYLCASSSFRSFGTSGSRTYNEQFFGPGTRLTVL.

The chain carries TRBV14 and TRBJ2-1, with TRBD2 as a possible D gene (5 bases). Germline CDR1 SGHDN, CDR2 FVKESK. Trimming shortened V by 8 bases and J by 1 base, and 9 bases separated the two germline ends. The CDR3 contains 13 residues. The CDR3 DNA sequence: TGTGCCAGCGGGAGCGTATCCTACAATGAGCAGTTCTTC. It yields the protein CASGSVSYNEQFF.